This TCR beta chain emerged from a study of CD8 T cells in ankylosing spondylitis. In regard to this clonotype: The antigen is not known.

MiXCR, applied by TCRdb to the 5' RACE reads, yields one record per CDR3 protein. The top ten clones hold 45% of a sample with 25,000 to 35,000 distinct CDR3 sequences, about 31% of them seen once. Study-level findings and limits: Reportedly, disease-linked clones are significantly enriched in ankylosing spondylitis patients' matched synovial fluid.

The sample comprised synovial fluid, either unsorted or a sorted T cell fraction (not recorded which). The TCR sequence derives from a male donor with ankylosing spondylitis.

The CDR3 DNA is TGTGCCACCAGCAGCGATTCCGGGGGCGCGGAGACCCAGTACTTC. This gives the protein CATSSDSGGAETQYF. V is TRBV15 and J is TRBJ2-5; the D call may be TRBD1 or TRBD2 (6 bases each). The CDR3 spans 15 residues. Germline V gene sequence: CDR1 LNHNV, CDR2 YYDKDF (reference sequence). The V gene lost 3 bases and the J gene lost 5 bases, with 16 bases spanning the gap.